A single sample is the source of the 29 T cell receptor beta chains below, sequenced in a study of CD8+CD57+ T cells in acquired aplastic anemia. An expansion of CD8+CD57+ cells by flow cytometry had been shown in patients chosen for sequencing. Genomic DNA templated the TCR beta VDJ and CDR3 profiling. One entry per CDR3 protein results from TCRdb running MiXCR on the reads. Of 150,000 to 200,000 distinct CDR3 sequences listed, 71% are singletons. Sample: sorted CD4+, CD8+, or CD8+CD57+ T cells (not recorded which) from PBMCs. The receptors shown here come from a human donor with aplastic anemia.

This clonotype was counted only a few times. CDR3 region: CASSATGNQPQHF. The CDR3 bases are TGTGCCAGTAGTGCCACAGGTAATCAGCCCCAGCATTTT. The chain uses TRBV19 and TRBJ1-5; TRBD1 might be the D (5 bases). CDR3 length equals 13 residues. Per germline, CDR1 LNHDA and CDR2 SQIVND (reference sequence). The V end was cut by 5 bases, the J end by 4 bases, with 9 bases between.

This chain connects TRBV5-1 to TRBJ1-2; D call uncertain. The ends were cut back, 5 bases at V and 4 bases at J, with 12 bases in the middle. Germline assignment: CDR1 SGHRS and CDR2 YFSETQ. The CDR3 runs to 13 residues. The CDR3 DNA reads TGCGCCAGCAGGTCGGACTCATTCTATGGCTACACCTTC. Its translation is CASRSDSFYGYTF.

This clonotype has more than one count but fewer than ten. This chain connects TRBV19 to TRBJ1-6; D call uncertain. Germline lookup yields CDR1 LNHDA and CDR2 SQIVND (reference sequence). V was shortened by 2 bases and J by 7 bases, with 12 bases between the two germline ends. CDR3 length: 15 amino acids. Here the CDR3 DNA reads TGTGCCAGTAGTATATTGCAGGATACGAATTCACCCCTCCACTTT. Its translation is CASSILQDTNSPLHF.

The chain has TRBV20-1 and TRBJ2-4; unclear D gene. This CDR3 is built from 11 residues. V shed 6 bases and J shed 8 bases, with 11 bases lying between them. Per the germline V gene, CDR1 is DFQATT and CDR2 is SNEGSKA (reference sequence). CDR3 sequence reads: CSASVRYIQYF. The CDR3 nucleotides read TGCAGTGCATCAGTCCGGTACATTCAGTACTTC.

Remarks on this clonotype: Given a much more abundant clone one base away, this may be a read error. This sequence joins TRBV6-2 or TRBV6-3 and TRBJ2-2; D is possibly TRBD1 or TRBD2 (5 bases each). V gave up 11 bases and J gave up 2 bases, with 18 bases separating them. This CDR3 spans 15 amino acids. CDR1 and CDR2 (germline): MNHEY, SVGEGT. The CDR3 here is CAGESGTINTGELFF. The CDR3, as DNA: TGTGCCGGTGAATCCGGGACCATCAACACCGGGGAGCTGTTTTTT.

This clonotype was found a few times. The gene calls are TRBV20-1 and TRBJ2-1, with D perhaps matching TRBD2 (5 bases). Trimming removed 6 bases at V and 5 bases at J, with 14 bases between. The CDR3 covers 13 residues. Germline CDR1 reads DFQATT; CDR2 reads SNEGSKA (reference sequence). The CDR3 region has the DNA TGCAGTGCACCCAAGGGAGAAAACAATGAGCAGTTCTTC. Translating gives CSAPKGENNEQFF.

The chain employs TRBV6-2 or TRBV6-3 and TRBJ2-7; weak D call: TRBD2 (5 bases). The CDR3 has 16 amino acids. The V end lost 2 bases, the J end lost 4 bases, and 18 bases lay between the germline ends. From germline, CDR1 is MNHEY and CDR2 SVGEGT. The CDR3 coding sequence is TGTGCCAGCAGTTACGGTCCCGGCCTCGAGGGATACGAGCAGTACTTC. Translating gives CASSYGPGLEGYEQYF.

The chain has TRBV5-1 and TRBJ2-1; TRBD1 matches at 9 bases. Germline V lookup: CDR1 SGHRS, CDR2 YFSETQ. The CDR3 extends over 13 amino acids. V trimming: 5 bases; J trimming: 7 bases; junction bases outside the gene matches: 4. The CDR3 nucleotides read TGCGCCAGCAGGGAGGACAGGGGTAATGAGCAGTTCTTC. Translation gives CASREDRGNEQFF.

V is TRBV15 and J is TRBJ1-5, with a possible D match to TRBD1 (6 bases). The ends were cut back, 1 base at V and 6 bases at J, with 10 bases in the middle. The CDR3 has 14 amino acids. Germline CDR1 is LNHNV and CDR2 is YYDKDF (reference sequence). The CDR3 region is CATSRVQGSQPQHF. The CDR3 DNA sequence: TGTGCCACCAGCAGAGTACAGGGATCTCAGCCCCAGCATTTT. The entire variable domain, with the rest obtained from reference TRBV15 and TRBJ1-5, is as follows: DAMVIQNPRYQVTQFGKPVTLSCSQTLNHNVMYWYQQKSSQAPKLLFHYYDKDFNNEADTPDNFQSRRPNTSFCFLDIRSPGLGDTAMYLCATSRVQGSQPQHFGDGTRLSIL.

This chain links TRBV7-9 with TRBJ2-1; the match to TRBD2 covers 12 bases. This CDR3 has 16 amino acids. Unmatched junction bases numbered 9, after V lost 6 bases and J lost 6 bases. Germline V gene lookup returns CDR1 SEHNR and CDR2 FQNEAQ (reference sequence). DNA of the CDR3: TGTGCCAGCAGGAGCCTCACTAGCGGGGGGCTCAATGAGCAGTTCTTC. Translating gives CASRSLTSGGLNEQFF. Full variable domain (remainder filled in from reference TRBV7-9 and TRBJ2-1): DTGVSQNPRHKITKRGQNVTFRCDPISEHNRLYWYRQTLGQGPEFLTYFQNEAQLEKSRLLSDRFSAERPKGSFSTLEIQRTEQGDSAMYLCASRSLTSGGLNEQFFGPGTRLTVL.

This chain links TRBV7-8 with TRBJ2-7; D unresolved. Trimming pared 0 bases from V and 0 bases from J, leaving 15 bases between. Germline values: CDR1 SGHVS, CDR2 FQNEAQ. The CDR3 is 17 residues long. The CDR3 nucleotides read TGTGCCAGCAGCTTAGCCGCACATGTCGCGAACTCCTACGAGCAGTACTTC. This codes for CASSLAAHVANSYEQYF.

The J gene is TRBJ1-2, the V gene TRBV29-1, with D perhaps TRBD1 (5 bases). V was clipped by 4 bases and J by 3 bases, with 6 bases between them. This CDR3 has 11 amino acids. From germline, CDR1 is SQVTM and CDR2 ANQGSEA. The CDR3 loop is CSVVGDYGYTF. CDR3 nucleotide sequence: TGCAGCGTTGTAGGGGACTATGGCTACACCTTC.

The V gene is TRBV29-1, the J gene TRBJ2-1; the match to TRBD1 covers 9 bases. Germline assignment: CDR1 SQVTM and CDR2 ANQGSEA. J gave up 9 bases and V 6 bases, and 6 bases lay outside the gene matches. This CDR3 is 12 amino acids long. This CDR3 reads CSVVTGGFEQFF. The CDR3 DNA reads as TGCAGCGTGGTGACAGGGGGTTTTGAGCAGTTCTTC.

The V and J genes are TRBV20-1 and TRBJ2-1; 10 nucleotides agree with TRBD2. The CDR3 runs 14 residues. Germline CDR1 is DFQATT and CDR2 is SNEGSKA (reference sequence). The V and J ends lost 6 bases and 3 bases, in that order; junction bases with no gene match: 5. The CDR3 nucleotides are TGCAGTGCCAGCGGGGGGGCCAACTACAATGAGCAGTTCTTC. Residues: CSASGGANYNEQFF.

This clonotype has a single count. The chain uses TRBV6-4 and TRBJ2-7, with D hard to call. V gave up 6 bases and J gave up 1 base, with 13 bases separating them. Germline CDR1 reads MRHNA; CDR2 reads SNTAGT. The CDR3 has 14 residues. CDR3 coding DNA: TGTGCCAGCAGCCAAGTTGTCAGTTCCTACGAGCAGTACTTC. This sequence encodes CASSQVVSSYEQYF.

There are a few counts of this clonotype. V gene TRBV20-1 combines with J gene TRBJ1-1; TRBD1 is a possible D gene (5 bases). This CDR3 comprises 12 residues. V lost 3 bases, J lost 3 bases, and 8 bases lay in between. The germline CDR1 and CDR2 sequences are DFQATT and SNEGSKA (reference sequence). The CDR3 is CSASQGDTEAFF. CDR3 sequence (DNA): TGCAGTGCTAGTCAGGGAGACACTGAAGCTTTCTTT.

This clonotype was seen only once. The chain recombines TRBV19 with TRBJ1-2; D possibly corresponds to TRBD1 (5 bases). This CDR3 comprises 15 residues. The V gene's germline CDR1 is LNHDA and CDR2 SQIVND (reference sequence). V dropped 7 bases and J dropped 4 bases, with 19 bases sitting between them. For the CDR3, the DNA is TGTGCCAGTACCCTCACCCAGGGACGGGCCTATGGCTACACCTTC. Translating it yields CASTLTQGRAYGYTF.

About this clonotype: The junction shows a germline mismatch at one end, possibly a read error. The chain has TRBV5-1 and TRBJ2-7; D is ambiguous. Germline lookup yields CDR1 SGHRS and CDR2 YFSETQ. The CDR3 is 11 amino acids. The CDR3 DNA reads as TGCGCCAGCAGCTTGGAAGAGGATCGCTTATTC. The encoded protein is CASSLEEDRLF.

CDR3 region: CASRTGTGSYGYTF. CDR3 coding DNA: TGTGCCAGCAGAACCGGGACAGGGTCCTATGGCTACACCTTC. The V gene is TRBV7-9, the J gene TRBJ1-2, with 9 bases that match TRBD1. V was pared by 6 bases and J by 4 bases, with 6 bases of the junction left unmatched. The CDR3 contains 14 residues. CDR1 and CDR2 (germline): SEHNR, FQNEAQ (reference sequence).

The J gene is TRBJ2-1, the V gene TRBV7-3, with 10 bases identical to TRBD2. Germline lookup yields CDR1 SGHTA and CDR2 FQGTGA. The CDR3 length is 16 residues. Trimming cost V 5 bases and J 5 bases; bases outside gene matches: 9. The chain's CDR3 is CASSPLRTSGNNEQFF. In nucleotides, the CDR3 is TGTGCCAGCAGCCCCCTCCGGACTAGCGGTAACAATGAGCAGTTCTTC. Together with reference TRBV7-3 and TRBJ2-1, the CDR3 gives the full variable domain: GAGVSQTPSNKVTEKGKYVELRCDPISGHTALYWYRQSLGQGPEFLIYFQGTGAADDSGLPNDRFFAVRPEGSVSTLKIQRTERGDSAVYLCASSPLRTSGNNEQFFGPGTRLTVL.

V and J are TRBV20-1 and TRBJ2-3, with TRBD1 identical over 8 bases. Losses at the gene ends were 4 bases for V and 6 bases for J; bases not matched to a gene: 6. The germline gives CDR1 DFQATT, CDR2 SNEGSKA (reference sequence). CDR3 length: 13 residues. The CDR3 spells CSATGGREDTQYF. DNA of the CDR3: TGCAGTGCTACAGGGGGCCGGGAGGATACGCAGTATTTT.

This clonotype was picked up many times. Here the CDR3 reads CASSGSGQYTGELFF. Written as DNA, the CDR3 is TGTGCCAGCAGCGGGTCGGGGCAGTACACCGGGGAGCTGTTTTTT. The V call is TRBV9, the J call TRBJ2-2, with D perhaps matching TRBD1 or TRBD2 (5 bases each). V dropped 3 bases and J dropped 3 bases, with 12 bases sitting between them. CDR1 is SGDLS, CDR2 YYNGEE, per germline. The CDR3 contains 15 residues.

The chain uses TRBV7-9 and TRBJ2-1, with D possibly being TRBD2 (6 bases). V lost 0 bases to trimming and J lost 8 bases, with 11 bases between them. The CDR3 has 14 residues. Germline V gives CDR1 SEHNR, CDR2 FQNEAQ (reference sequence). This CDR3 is CASSLAWGGDEQFF. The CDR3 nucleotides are TGTGCCAGCAGCTTAGCGTGGGGAGGCGATGAGCAGTTCTTC.

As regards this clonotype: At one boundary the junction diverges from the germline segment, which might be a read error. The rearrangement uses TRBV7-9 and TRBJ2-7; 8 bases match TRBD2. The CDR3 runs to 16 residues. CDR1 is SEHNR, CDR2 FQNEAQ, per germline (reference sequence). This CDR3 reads CASSLVTSGISYEQYF. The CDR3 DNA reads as TGCGCCAGCAGCTTGGTCACTAGCGGTATTTCCTACGAGCAGTACTTC.

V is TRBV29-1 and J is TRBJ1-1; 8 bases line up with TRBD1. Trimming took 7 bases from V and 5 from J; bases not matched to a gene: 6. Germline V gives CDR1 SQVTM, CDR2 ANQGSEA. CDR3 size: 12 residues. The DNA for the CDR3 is TGCAGCGGTACAGGGGGGGTAACTGAAGCTTTCTTT. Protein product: CSGTGGVTEAFF.

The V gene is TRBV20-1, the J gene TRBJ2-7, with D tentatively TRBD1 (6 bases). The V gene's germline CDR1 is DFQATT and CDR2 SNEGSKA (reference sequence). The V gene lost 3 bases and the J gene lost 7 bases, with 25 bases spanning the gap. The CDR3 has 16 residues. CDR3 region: CSASRASGQGLWEQYF. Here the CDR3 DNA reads TGCAGTGCTAGCAGGGCCTCGGGACAAGGCTTGTGGGAGCAGTACTTC.

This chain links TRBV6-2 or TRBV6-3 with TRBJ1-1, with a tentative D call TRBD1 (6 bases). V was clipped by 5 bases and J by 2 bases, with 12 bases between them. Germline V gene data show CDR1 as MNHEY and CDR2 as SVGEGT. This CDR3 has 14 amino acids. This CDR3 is CASSQGTTNTEAFF. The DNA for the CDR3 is TGTGCCAGCAGTCAGGGGACAACAAACACTGAAGCTTTCTTT.

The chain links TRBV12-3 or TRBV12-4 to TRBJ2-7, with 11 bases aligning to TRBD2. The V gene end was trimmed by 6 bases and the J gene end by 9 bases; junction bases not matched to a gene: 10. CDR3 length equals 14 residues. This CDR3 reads CASSLGTSGVRQYF. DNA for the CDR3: TGTGCCAGCAGCCTCGGGACTAGCGGCGTAAGGCAGTACTTC.

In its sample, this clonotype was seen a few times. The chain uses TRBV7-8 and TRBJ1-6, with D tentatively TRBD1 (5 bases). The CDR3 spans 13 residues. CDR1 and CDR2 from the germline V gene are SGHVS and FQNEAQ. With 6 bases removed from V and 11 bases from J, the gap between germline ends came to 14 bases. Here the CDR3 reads CASRTGTGAPLHF. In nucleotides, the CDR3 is TGTGCCAGCAGGACCGGGACCGGGGCACCCCTCCACTTT.